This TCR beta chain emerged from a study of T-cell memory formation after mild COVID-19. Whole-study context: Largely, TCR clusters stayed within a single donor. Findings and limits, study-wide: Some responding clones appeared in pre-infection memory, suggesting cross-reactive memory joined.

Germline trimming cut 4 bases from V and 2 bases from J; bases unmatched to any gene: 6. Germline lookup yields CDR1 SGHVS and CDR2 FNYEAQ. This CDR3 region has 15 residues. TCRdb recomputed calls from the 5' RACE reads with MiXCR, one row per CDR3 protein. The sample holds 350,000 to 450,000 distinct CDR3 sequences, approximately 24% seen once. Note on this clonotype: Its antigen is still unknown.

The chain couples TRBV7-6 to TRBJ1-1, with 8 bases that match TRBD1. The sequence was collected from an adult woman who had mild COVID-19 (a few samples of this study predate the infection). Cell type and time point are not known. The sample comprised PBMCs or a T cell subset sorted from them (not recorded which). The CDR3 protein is CASSWGTGVNTEAFF. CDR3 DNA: TGTGCCAGCAGCTGGGGGACAGGTGTCAACACTGAAGCTTTCTTT.